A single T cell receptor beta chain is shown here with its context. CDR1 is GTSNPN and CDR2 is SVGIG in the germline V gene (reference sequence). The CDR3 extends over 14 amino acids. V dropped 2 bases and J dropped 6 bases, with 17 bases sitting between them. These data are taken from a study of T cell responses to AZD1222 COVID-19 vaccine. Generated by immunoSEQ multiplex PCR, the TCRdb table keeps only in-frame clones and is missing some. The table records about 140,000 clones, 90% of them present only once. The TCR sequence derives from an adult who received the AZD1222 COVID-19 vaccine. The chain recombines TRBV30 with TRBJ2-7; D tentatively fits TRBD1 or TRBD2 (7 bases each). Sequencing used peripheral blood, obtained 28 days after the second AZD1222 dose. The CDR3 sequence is CAWSRGQPGGEQYF. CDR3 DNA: TGTGCCTGGAGTAGGGGGCAGCCGGGAGGCGAGCAGTACTTC.